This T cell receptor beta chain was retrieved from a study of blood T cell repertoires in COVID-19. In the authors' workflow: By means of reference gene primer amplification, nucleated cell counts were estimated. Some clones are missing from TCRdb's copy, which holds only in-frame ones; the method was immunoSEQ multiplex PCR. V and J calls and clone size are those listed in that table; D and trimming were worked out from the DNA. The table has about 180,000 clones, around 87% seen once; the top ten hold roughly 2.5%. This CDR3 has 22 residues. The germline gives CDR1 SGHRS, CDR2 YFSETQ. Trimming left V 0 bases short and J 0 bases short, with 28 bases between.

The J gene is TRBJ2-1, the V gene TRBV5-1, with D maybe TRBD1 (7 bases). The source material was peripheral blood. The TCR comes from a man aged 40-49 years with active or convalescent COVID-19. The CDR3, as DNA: TGCGCCAGCAGCTTGGCTGCTCAGCGGAGGGCAGTGGGACAGAGCTCCTACAATGAGCAGTTCTTC. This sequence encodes CASSLAAQRRAVGQSSYNEQFF.